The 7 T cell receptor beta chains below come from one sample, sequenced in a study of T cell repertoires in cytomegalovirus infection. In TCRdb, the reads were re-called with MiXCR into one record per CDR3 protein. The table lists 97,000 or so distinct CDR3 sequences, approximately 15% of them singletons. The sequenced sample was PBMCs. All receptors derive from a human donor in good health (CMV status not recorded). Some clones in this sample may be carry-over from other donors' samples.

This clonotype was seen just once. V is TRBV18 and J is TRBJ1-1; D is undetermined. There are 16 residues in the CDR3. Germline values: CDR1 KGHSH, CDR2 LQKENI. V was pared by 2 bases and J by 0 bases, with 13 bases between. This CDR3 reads CASSPLGSPMNTEAFF. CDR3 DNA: TGTGCCAGCTCACCATTGGGCAGCCCTATGAACACTGAAGCTTTCTTT.

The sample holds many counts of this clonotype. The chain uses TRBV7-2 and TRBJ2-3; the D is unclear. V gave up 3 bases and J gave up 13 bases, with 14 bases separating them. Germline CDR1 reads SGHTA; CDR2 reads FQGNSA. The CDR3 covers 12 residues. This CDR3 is CASSLEISRKYF. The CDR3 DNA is TGTGCCAGCAGCTTGGAAATTAGCAGGAAGTATTTT.

CDR3 sequence (DNA): TGTGCCAGCAGCTTGGTACAGGGAAGTTCCTATGGCTACACCTTC. Translating it yields CASSLVQGSSYGYTF. The rearrangement links TRBV5-5 to TRBJ1-2, with D perhaps matching TRBD1 (6 bases). Germline lookup yields CDR1 SGHKS and CDR2 YYEKEE (reference sequence). There are 15 residues in the CDR3. Trimming removed 0 bases at V and 4 bases at J, with 13 bases between.

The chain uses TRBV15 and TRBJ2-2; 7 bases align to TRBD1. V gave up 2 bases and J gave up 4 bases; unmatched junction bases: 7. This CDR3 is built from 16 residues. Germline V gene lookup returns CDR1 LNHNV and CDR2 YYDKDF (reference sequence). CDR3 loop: CATSRSYRQGTGELFF. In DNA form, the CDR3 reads TGTGCCACCAGCAGATCCTATCGACAGGGCACCGGGGAGCTGTTTTTT.

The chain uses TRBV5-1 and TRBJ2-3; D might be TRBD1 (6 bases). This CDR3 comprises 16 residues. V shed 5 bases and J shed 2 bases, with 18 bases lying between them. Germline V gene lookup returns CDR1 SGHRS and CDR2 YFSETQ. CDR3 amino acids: CASSDQGTGDTDTQYF. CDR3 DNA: TGCGCCAGCAGTGACCAGGGGACGGGTGACACAGATACGCAGTATTTT.

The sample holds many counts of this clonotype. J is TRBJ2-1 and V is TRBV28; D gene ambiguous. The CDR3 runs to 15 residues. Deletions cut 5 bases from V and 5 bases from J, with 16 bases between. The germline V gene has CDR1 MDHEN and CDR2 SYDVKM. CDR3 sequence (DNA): TGTGCCAGCAGTAGACCGGAACTGGGGAACAATGAGCAGTTCTTC. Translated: CASSRPELGNNEQFF.

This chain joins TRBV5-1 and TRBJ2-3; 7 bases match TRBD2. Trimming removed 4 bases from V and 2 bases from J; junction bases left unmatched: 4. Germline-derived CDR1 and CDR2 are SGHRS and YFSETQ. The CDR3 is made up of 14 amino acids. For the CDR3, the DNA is TGCGCCAGCAGCGGGAGGGACCCCACAGATACGCAGTATTTT. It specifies CASSGRDPTDTQYF.